This T cell receptor beta chain was sequenced for a study of cytomegalovirus exposure and HLA in healthy donors. For the study at large: Counted in an early data release were about 80 million unique TCRs from HLA-typed donors.

Notes on this clone: Its specificity is not known.

This CDR3 spans 15 amino acids. Looked up from germline, CDR1 is LNHDA and CDR2 is SQIVND (reference sequence). V lost 6 bases to trimming and J lost 0 bases, with 12 bases between them. Study-level points and caveats: Only CMV serostatus was available as immune exposure information. Analyses of presence/absence relied on an assumption of roughly uniform sequencing depth across donors. Some TCR beta chains (164 of them) were listed as cytomegalovirus-associated.

The PCR contained 60 Vbeta and 13 Jbeta primers. TCRdb's copy holds only in-frame clones and misses some; the assay was immunoSEQ multiplex PCR. The table records about 220,000 clones, approximately 88% of them present only once. V and J are TRBV19 and TRBJ2-1; D possibly corresponds to TRBD1 (6 bases). This receptor was taken from a boy aged 2 to 9 in good health and CMV-seronegative. What was sequenced was PBMCs. The CDR3 region has the DNA TGTGCCAGTAGACAGGGCCCAAGCTCCTACAATGAGCAGTTCTTC. Its protein product is CASRQGPSSYNEQFF.